Listed below are T cell receptor beta chains from one sample, sequenced in a study of cytomegalovirus exposure and HLA in healthy donors. The method was immunoSEQ multiplex PCR; TCRdb's version includes in-frame clones alone and lacks a portion of them. This table has approximately 100,000 clones, about 70% appearing once. Source material: PBMCs. The receptor set was obtained from a human donor in good health. Each CDR3 is given with its conserved first and last residue. A D gene is named only where the DNA matches it firmly. Size is omitted from some rows. Given values are once, few, many or a class for expanded clones.

CDR3nt: TGTGCCAGCAGCCAGGGCAGGGGGGAAGGCGAGCAGTACTTC; CDR3aa: CASSQGRGEGEQYF; v_gene: TRBV4-2; abundance: NA; j_gene: TRBJ2-7; d_gene: NA
CDR3nt: TGTGCCAGCAGCCGACAGGGGGCCATTGGCTACAATGAGCAGTTCTTC; CDR3aa: CASSRQGAIGYNEQFF; v_gene: TRBV6-6; abundance: few; j_gene: TRBJ2-1; d_gene: TRBD1
CDR3nt: TGTGCCAGCAGCCAAGGAGTGGGAGCGGGGGGACCCGATGAGCAGTTCTTC; CDR3aa: CASSQGVGAGGPDEQFF; v_gene: TRBV4-2; abundance: NA; j_gene: TRBJ2-1; d_gene: TRBD2
CDR3nt: TGTGCCAGCAGCTTATCCGGGGACAATCAGCCCCAGCATTTT; CDR3aa: CASSLSGDNQPQHF; v_gene: TRBV7-9; abundance: few; j_gene: TRBJ1-5; d_gene: NA
CDR3nt: TGTGCCAGCTCACCGCAGACAGGGCTGGGCTACACCTTC; CDR3aa: CASSPQTGLGYTF; v_gene: TRBV18; abundance: NA; j_gene: TRBJ1-2; d_gene: TRBD1
CDR3nt: TGTGCCAGCAGTGCTGACCATCCGGGTGAGCAGTTCTTC; CDR3aa: CASSADHPGEQFF; v_gene: TRBV5-4; abundance: NA; j_gene: TRBJ2-1; d_gene: NA
CDR3nt: TGTGCCAGCAGCCTACTACAGGATAAAGAGTTCTTC; CDR3aa: CASSLLQDKEFF; v_gene: TRBV28; abundance: NA; j_gene: TRBJ2-1; d_gene: NA
CDR3nt: TGTGCCAGCAGTTTTCGCCGAGGGGGGGGCTATATATCCACTGAAGCTTTCTTT; CDR3aa: CASSFRRGGGYISTEAFF; v_gene: TRBV27; abundance: NA; j_gene: TRBJ1-1; d_gene: NA
CDR3nt: TGTGCCAGCAGCTTGGACGGGGGAGGTGGCTACACCTTC; CDR3aa: CASSLDGGGGYTF; v_gene: TRBV5-4; abundance: NA; j_gene: TRBJ1-2; d_gene: NA
CDR3nt: TGCGCCAGCAGCCATCGACAGACAACTAATGAAAAACTGTTTTTT; CDR3aa: CASSHRQTTNEKLFF; v_gene: TRBV4-3; abundance: NA; j_gene: TRBJ1-4; d_gene: NA
CDR3nt: TGTGCCAGCAGCCCGGGGGGGACAGCCAATTCACCCCTCCACTTT; CDR3aa: CASSPGGTANSPLHF; v_gene: TRBV2; abundance: NA; j_gene: TRBJ1-6; d_gene: TRBD1
CDR3nt: TGTGCCAGCAGCCGGGGACTAGCGGGAGCTGGGGCCAACGTCCTGACTTTC; CDR3aa: CASSRGLAGAGANVLTF; v_gene: TRBV11-2; abundance: NA; j_gene: TRBJ2-6; d_gene: TRBD2
CDR3nt: TGTGCCAGCAGCCACCTGGGCAACCGGAACACTGAAGCTTTCTTT; CDR3aa: CASSHLGNRNTEAFF; v_gene: TRBV11-2; abundance: NA; j_gene: TRBJ1-1; d_gene: NA
CDR3nt: TGTGCCACGGGGGGCAATCAGCCCCAGCATTTT; CDR3aa: CATGGNQPQHF; v_gene: TRBV7-2; abundance: NA; j_gene: TRBJ1-5; d_gene: NA
CDR3nt: TGTGCCAGCAGCCCAGACAGGGCCTATGGCTACACCTTC; CDR3aa: CASSPDRAYGYTF; v_gene: TRBV6-1; abundance: few; j_gene: TRBJ1-2; d_gene: TRBD1
CDR3nt: TGTGCCAGCAGCTTAGTTTCGAGGGGAAACACCATATATTTT; CDR3aa: CASSLVSRGNTIYF; v_gene: TRBV7-6; abundance: NA; j_gene: TRBJ1-3; d_gene: NA
CDR3nt: TGTGCCAGCAGCTTTCTTAGCGGGAAGGGGTACAATGAGCAGTTCTTC; CDR3aa: CASSFLSGKGYNEQFF; v_gene: TRBV5-6; abundance: NA; j_gene: TRBJ2-1; d_gene: TRBD2
CDR3nt: TGTGCCAGCAGCCGGGATTCGGGACAGAAAGAGACCCAGTACTTC; CDR3aa: CASSRDSGQKETQYF; v_gene: TRBV27; abundance: NA; j_gene: TRBJ2-5; d_gene: TRBD1
CDR3nt: TGTGCCAGCAGCGTAGGGACTAGCGGGGGCCAAGAGACCCAGTACTTC; CDR3aa: CASSVGTSGGQETQYF; v_gene: TRBV9; abundance: NA; j_gene: TRBJ2-5; d_gene: TRBD2
CDR3nt: TGTGCCAGCAGCCAGTATCGGGGTCAGCCCCAGCATTTT; CDR3aa: CASSQYRGQPQHF; v_gene: TRBV4-2; abundance: once; j_gene: TRBJ1-5; d_gene: NA
CDR3nt: TGTGCCAGCTCCCCACAACCGGGACAGGGGGGATTCTCTGGGGCCAACGTCCTGACTTTC; CDR3aa: CASSPQPGQGGFSGANVLTF; v_gene: TRBV18; abundance: NA; j_gene: TRBJ2-6; d_gene: TRBD1
CDR3nt: TGTGCCAGCAGTTCCCCTTCGGGACAGGGGCGATTTGGCTACACCTTC; CDR3aa: CASSSPSGQGRFGYTF; v_gene: TRBV28; abundance: few; j_gene: TRBJ1-2; d_gene: TRBD1
CDR3nt: TGCGCCAGCAGCTTGGACGGTTATAGCACAGATACGCAGTATTTT; CDR3aa: CASSLDGYSTDTQYF; v_gene: TRBV5-1; abundance: NA; j_gene: TRBJ2-3; d_gene: NA
CDR3nt: TGTGCCAGCAGCCTATGGGGCTCTAATGAAAAACTGTTTTTT; CDR3aa: CASSLWGSNEKLFF; v_gene: TRBV5-6; abundance: few; j_gene: TRBJ1-4; d_gene: NA
CDR3nt: TGCGCCAGCAGCTTGGACAGGGGATCCTATGGCTACACCTTC; CDR3aa: CASSLDRGSYGYTF; v_gene: TRBV5-1; abundance: NA; j_gene: TRBJ1-2; d_gene: TRBD1
CDR3nt: TGTGCCAGCAGGAAGCGGGGGGACTATGGCTACACCTTC; CDR3aa: CASRKRGDYGYTF; v_gene: TRBV6-1; abundance: NA; j_gene: TRBJ1-2; d_gene: NA
CDR3nt: TGTGCCTGGAGCGGTCGCAGACAGGGGGCTTACGAGCAGTACTTC; CDR3aa: CAWSGRRQGAYEQYF; v_gene: TRBV30; abundance: once; j_gene: TRBJ2-7; d_gene: TRBD1
CDR3nt: TGTGCCAGCAGCCTAACCGGGACCTACAATGAGCAGTTCTTC; CDR3aa: CASSLTGTYNEQFF; v_gene: TRBV7-8; abundance: once; j_gene: TRBJ2-1; d_gene: NA
CDR3nt: TGCGCCAGCAGCGCCACGGGGACTCTGGGGGAAAAACTGTTTTTT; CDR3aa: CASSATGTLGEKLFF; v_gene: TRBV10-2; abundance: few; j_gene: TRBJ1-4; d_gene: NA
CDR3nt: TGTGCCACCTTTAGACAATATAATTCACCCCTCCACTTT; CDR3aa: CATFRQYNSPLHF; v_gene: TRBV28; abundance: NA; j_gene: TRBJ1-6; d_gene: NA
CDR3nt: TGTGCCAGCAGTTGGCAGGGGGCGGTGAACACTGAAGCTTTCTTT; CDR3aa: CASSWQGAVNTEAFF; v_gene: TRBV6-6; abundance: NA; j_gene: TRBJ1-1; d_gene: TRBD1
CDR3nt: TGCGCCAGCAGTGAGAGGGGCGGAACTTCTGGGGCCAACGTCCTGACTTTC; CDR3aa: CASSERGGTSGANVLTF; v_gene: TRBV10-2; abundance: NA; j_gene: TRBJ2-6; d_gene: NA
CDR3nt: TGTGCCAGCAGTTTATTCGGAGGTGGAGGGAGGGTGGGACAGCCCCAGCATTTT; CDR3aa: CASSLFGGGGRVGQPQHF; v_gene: TRBV28; abundance: NA; j_gene: TRBJ1-5; d_gene: NA
CDR3nt: TGTGCCAGCAGCGACCTCCCGGGACAGGGGAACACCGGGGAGCTGTTTTTT; CDR3aa: CASSDLPGQGNTGELFF; v_gene: TRBV11-3; abundance: NA; j_gene: TRBJ2-2; d_gene: TRBD1
CDR3nt: TGCGCCAGCAGCCTAGGAACTAGCGGGTACAATGAGCAGTTCTTC; CDR3aa: CASSLGTSGYNEQFF; v_gene: TRBV5-1; abundance: NA; j_gene: TRBJ2-1; d_gene: TRBD2
CDR3nt: TGTGCCAGCAGCTCGGGGGGCGGCACAGATACGCAGTATTTT; CDR3aa: CASSSGGGTDTQYF; v_gene: TRBV7-2; abundance: NA; j_gene: TRBJ2-3; d_gene: NA
CDR3nt: TGTGCCAGCAGCTATACGTTGGCAGATTCCGGGGAGCTGTTTTTT; CDR3aa: CASSYTLADSGELFF; v_gene: TRBV7-9; abundance: NA; j_gene: TRBJ2-2; d_gene: NA
CDR3nt: TGTGCCACCAGCAGCCGGGACAGGGGGCGAAGTCAGCCCCAGCATTTT; CDR3aa: CATSSRDRGRSQPQHF; v_gene: TRBV15; abundance: NA; j_gene: TRBJ1-5; d_gene: TRBD1
CDR3nt: TGTGCCAGCAGTTTTCGGGGACAGGGGGCTTCCAGGTTCGTGAATGAGCAGTTCTTC; CDR3aa: CASSFRGQGASRFVNEQFF; v_gene: TRBV27; abundance: NA; j_gene: TRBJ2-1; d_gene: TRBD1
CDR3nt: TGTGCCAGCAGTGAGACAGGGAGCGCCAATCAGCCCCAGCATTTT; CDR3aa: CASSETGSANQPQHF; v_gene: TRBV2; abundance: few; j_gene: TRBJ1-5; d_gene: TRBD1
CDR3nt: TGTGCCAGCAGTTTATCAGGGCCCTCCTCTGGAAACACCATATATTTT; CDR3aa: CASSLSGPSSGNTIYF; v_gene: TRBV28; abundance: NA; j_gene: TRBJ1-3; d_gene: NA
CDR3nt: TGTGCCATCGGGGGAGGATCGACTAATGAAAAACTGTTTTTT; CDR3aa: CAIGGGSTNEKLFF; v_gene: TRBV10-3; abundance: NA; j_gene: TRBJ1-4; d_gene: NA